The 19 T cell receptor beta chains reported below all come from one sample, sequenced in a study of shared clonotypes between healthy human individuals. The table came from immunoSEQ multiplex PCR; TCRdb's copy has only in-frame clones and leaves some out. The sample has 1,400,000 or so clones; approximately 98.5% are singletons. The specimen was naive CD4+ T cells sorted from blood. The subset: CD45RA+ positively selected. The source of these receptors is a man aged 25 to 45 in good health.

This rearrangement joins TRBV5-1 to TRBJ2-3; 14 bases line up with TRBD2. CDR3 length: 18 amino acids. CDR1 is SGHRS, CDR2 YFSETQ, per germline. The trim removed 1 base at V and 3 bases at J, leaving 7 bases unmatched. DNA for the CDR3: TGCGCCAGCAGCTTGATTGGGACTAGCGGGAGCTTGACAGATACGCAGTATTTT. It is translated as CASSLIGTSGSLTDTQYF.

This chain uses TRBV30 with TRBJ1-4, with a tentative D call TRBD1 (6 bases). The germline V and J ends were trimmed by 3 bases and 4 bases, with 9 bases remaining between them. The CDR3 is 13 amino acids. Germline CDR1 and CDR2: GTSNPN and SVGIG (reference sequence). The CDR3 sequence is CAWRQGGNEKLFF. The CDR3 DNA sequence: TGTGCCTGGAGACAGGGAGGTAATGAAAAACTGTTTTTT. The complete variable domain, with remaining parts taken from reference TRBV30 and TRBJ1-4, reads SQTIHQWPATLVQPVGSPLSLECTVEGTSNPNLYWYRQAAGRGLQLLFYSVGIGQISSEVPQNLSASRPQDRQFILSSKKLLLSDSGFYLCAWRQGGNEKLFFGSGTQLSVL.

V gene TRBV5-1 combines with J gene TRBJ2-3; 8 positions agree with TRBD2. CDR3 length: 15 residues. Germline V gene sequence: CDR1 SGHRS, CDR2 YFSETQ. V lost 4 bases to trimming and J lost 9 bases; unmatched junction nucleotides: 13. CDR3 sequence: CASSRSGLEGQTQYF. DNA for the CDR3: TGCGCCAGCAGCCGATCGGGACTAGAAGGCCAGACGCAGTATTTT.

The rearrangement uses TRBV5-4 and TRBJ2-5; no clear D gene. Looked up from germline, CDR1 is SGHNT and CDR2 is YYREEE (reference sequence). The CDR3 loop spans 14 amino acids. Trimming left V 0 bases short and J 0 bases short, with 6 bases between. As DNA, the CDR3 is TGTGCCAGCAGCTTGGTCCCCAACCAAGAGACCCAGTACTTC. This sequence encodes CASSLVPNQETQYF.

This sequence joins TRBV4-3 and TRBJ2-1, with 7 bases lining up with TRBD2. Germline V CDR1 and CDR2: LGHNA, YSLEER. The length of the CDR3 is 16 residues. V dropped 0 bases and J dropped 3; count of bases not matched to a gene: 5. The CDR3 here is CASSQDRLADYNEQFF. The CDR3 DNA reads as TGCGCCAGCAGCCAAGATAGGCTAGCGGACTACAATGAGCAGTTCTTC.

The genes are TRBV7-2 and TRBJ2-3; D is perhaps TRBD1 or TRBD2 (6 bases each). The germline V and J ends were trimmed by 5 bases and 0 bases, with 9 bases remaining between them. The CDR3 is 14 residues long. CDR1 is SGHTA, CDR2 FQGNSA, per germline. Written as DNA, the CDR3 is TGTGCCAGCAGCCGGGGGCTTAGCACAGATACGCAGTATTTT. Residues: CASSRGLSTDTQYF.

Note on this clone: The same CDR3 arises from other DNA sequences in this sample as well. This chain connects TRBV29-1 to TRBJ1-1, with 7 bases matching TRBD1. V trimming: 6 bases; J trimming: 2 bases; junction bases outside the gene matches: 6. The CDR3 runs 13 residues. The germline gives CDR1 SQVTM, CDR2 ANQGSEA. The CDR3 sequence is CSVRQGLNTEAFF. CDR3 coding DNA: TGCAGCGTCCGACAGGGTTTAAACACTGAAGCTTTCTTT.

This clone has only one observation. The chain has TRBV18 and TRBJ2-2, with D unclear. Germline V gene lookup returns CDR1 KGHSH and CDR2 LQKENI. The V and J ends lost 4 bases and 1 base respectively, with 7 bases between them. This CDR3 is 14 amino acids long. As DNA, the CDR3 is TGTGCCAGCTCACTGCAGGTGAACACCGGGGAGCTGTTTTTT. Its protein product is CASSLQVNTGELFF. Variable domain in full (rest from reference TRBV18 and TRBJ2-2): NAGVMQNPRHLVRRRGQEARLRCSPMKGHSHVYWYRQLPEEGLKFMVYLQKENIIDESGMPKERFSAEFPKEGPSILRIQQVVRGDSAAYFCASSLQVNTGELFFGEGSRLTVL.

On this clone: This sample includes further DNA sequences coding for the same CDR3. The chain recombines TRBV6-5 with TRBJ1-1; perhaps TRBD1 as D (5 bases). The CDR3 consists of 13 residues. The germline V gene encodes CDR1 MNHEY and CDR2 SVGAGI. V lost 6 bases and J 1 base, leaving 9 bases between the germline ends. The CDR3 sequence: CASSSTANTEAFF. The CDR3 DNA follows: TGTGCCAGCAGCTCGACAGCGAACACTGAAGCTTTCTTT.

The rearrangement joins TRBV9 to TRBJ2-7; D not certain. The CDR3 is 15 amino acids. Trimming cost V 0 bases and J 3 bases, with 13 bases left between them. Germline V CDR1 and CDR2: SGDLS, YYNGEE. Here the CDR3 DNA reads TGTGCCAGCAGCGTAGACGCCACTCTCATCTACGAGCAGTACTTC. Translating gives CASSVDATLIYEQYF. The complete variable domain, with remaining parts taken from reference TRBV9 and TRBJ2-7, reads DSGVTQTPKHLITATGQRVTLRCSPRSGDLSVYWYQQSLDQGLQFLIQYYNGEERAKGNILERFSAQQFPDLHSELNLSSLELGDSALYFCASSVDATLIYEQYFGPGTRLTVT.

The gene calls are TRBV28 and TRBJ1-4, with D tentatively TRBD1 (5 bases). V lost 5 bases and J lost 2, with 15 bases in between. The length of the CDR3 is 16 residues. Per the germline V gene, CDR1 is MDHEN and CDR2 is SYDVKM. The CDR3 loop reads CASSGSRALTNEKLFF. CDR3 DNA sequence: TGTGCCAGCAGTGGTAGCAGGGCTCTCACTAATGAAAAACTGTTTTTT. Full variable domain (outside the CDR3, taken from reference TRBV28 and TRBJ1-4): DVKVTQSSRYLVKRTGEKVFLECVQDMDHENMFWYRQDPGLGLRLIYFSYDVKMKEKGDIPEGYSVSREKKERFSLILESASTNQTSMYLCASSGSRALTNEKLFFGSGTQLSVL.

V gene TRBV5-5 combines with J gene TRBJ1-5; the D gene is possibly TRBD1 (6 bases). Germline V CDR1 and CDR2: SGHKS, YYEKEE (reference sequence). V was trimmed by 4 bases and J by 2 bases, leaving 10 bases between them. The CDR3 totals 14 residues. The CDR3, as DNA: TGTGCCAGCAGCCAGGAGGGGGGCAATCAGCCCCAGCATTTT. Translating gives CASSQEGGNQPQHF.

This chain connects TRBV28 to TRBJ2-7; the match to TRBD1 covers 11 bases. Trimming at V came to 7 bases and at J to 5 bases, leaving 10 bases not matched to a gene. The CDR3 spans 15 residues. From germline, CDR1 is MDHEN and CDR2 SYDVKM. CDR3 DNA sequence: TGTGCCAGCACCTCAACCGGGACAGGGGGGGACGAGCAGTACTTC. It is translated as CASTSTGTGGDEQYF. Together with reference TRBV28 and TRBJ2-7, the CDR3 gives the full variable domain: DVKVTQSSRYLVKRTGEKVFLECVQDMDHENMFWYRQDPGLGLRLIYFSYDVKMKEKGDIPEGYSVSREKKERFSLILESASTNQTSMYLCASTSTGTGGDEQYFGPGTRLTVT.

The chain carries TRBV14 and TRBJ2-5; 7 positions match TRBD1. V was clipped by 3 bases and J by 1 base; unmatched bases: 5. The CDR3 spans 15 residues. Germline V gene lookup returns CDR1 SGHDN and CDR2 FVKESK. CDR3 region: CASSHWTGSQETQYF. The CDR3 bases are TGTGCCAGCAGCCACTGGACAGGTAGCCAAGAGACCCAGTACTTC.

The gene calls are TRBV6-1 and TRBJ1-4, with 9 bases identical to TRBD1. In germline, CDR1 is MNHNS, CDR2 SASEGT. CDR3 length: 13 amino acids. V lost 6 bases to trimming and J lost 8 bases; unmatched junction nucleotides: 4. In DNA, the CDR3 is TGTGCCAGCAGCGGGACAGGGAAAGAAAAACTGTTTTTT. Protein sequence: CASSGTGKEKLFF.

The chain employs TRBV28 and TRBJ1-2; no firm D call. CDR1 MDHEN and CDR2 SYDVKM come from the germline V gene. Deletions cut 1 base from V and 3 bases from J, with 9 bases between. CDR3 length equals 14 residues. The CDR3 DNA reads TGTGCCAGCAGTTTATTAGTTTCGGACTATGGCTACACCTTC. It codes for CASSLLVSDYGYTF.

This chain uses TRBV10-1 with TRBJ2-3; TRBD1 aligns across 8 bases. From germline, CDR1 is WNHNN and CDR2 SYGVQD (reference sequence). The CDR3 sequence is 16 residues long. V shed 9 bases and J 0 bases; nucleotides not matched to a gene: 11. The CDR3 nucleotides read TGCGCCAGACCGGGACAGGTAATCAATAGCACAGATACGCAGTATTTT. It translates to CARPGQVINSTDTQYF.

The CDR3, as DNA: TGTGCCAGCAGCCTCAGAGGGGGCCTCCAAGAGACCCAGTACTTC. Its translation is CASSLRGGLQETQYF. The V call is TRBV14, the J call TRBJ2-5; 7 bases match TRBD1. Germline V gene data show CDR1 as SGHDN and CDR2 as FVKESK. This CDR3 is 15 amino acids long. With 4 bases clipped from V and 1 base from J, the junction kept 6 bases outside the gene matches. Full variable domain (missing parts from reference TRBV14 and TRBJ2-5): EAGVTQFPSHSVIEKGQTVTLRCDPISGHDNLYWYRRVMGKEIKFLLHFVKESKQDESGMPNNRFLAERTGGTYSTLKVQPAELEDSGVYFCASSLRGGLQETQYFGPGTRLLVL.

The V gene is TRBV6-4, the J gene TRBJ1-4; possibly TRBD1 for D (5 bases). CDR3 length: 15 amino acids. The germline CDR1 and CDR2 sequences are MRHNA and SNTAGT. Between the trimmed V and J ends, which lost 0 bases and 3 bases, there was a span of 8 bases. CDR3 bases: TGTGCCAGCAGTGACTCGTGGGGACCTAATGAAAAACTGTTTTTT. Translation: CASSDSWGPNEKLFF.